The 30 T cell receptor beta chains below come from one sample, sequenced in a study of tissue T cells after allogeneic stem cell transplantation. TCRdb keeps only in-frame clones here, not all; method: immunoSEQ multiplex PCR. The sample records under 3,500 clones, 50% being singletons. The time point denotes: mouse harvest day 14 after allogeneic transplant. Tail vein injection delivered 10^7 T-cell-depleted bone marrow cells and 10^6 splenic CD5+ T cells. Sequenced: gut tissue. These receptors all stem from a female BALB/c mouse given C57BL/6 T cells with graft-versus-host disease after an allogeneic hematopoietic cell transplant.

This clone was observed a few times. Gene names follow the mouse nomenclature. The read stops 1 residue short of the end of the CDR3; the missing end is completed from the germline J gene. The rearrangement joins TRBV12-2 to TRBJ2-4; 9 bases align to TRBD2. V lost 0 bases and J lost 0; bases outside the gene matches: 3. The germline V gene has CDR1 SGHLS and CDR2 HYDKME. The CDR3 runs to 16 residues. Incomplete CDR3 DNA: TGTGCCAGCTCTCTCTCTGGGGGGGGGAGTCAAAACACCTTGTAC. This gives the protein CASSLSGGGSQNTLY. The CDR3 as a whole reads CASSLSGGGSQNTLYF. The whole variable domain, remainder taken from reference TRBV12-2 and TRBJ2-4, is NSGVVQSPRYIIKGKGERSILKCIPISGHLSVAWYQQTQGQELKFFIQHYDKMERDKGNLPSRFSVQQFDDYHSEMNMSALELEDSAVYFCASSLSGGGSQNTLYFGAGTRLSVL.

In regard to this clone: Each gene name is a mouse one. The DNA ends 1 residue before the CDR3 does, and the rest of the CDR3 is filled in from the germline J gene. The chain joins TRBV26 to TRBJ1-6; weak D call: TRBD1 (5 bases). TRBJ1-6 is an open reading frame, and its role is uncertain. Trimming shortened V by 2 bases and J by 6 bases, and 5 bases separated the two germline ends. This CDR3 has 13 residues. Germline CDR1 and CDR2: KGHPV and FQNQEV (reference sequence). The CDR3 bases that were read are TGTGCCAGCAGTCTGCAGGGTAATTCGCCCCTCTAC. Translating it yields CASSLQGNSPLY. The CDR3 reads in full as CASSLQGNSPLYF.

Worth noting for this clone: The germline and genes are mouse ones. The missing CDR3 end, 1 residue past where the read stops, is filled in from the germline J gene. This chain joins TRBV3 and TRBJ2-5; D is ambiguous. V was pared by 2 bases and J by 6 bases, with 6 bases between. CDR1 and CDR2 from the germline V gene are SNHLY and FYNGKV (reference sequence). This CDR3 region has 12 residues. The part of the CDR3 DNA that was read is TGTGCCAGCAGCTTACGAGGGGACACCCAGTAC. Protein product: CASSLRGDTQY. The full CDR3 reads CASSLRGDTQYF.

A word on this clone: The germline and genes are mouse ones. The sequenced fragment ends 1 residue before the CDR3 boundary, so the rest is inferred from the germline J gene. The chain links TRBV26 to TRBJ2-1; 9 nucleotides align to TRBD1. J lost 6 bases, V lost 4 bases, and 4 bases had no gene match. Germline V lookup: CDR1 KGHPV, CDR2 FQNQEV (reference sequence). This CDR3 has 14 residues. CDR3 region: CASSRGTGIAEQFF. The DNA read from the CDR3 is TGTGCCAGCAGTCGCGGGACAGGGATTGCTGAGCAGTTC.

Comments on this clone: The genes and germline here are from mouse. The sequence runs out 1 residue before the end of the CDR3; the remainder is reconstructed from the germline J gene. The genes are TRBV5 and TRBJ2-7; no firm D call. The germline V and J ends were trimmed by 0 bases and 5 bases, with 2 bases remaining between them. This CDR3 has 11 residues. In germline, CDR1 is LGHNA, CDR2 YNLKQL (reference sequence). The chain's CDR3 is CASSQDDEQYF. Incomplete CDR3 DNA: TGTGCCAGCAGCCAAGATGATGAACAGTAC.

This clone was seen more than once but under ten times. Genes and germline come from the mouse. From the germline J gene comes the end of the CDR3, since the read stops 1 residue before it. The chain combines TRBV26 with TRBJ1-4; 7 positions match TRBD1. The CDR3 is made up of 15 amino acids. Per germline, CDR1 KGHPV and CDR2 FQNQEV (reference sequence). V shed 3 bases, J shed 2 bases, and the junction held 3 bases outside the gene matches. The sequenced CDR3 bases are TGTGCCAGCAGTCTTCGAGGGGGCTCCAACGAAAGATTATTT. It codes for CASSLRGGSNERLF. The full CDR3 protein reads CASSLRGGSNERLFF. The entire variable domain, with the rest obtained from reference TRBV26 and TRBJ1-4, is as follows: NSKVIQTPRYLVKGQGQKAKMRCIPEKGHPVVFWYQQNKNNEFKFLINFQNQEVLQQIDMTEKRFSAECPSNSPCSLEIQSSEAGDSALYLCASSLRGGSNERLFFGHGTKLSVL.

By sample share, this clone is large (0.1 to 1%). Genes and germline come from the mouse. The read terminates 1 residue before the CDR3 end, so the remaining end is supplied by the germline J gene. The chain combines TRBV4 with TRBJ2-7, with TRBD2 matching 8 bases. The CDR3 length is 13 residues. V was pared by 5 bases and J by 3 bases, with 3 bases of the junction left unmatched. CDR1 is LGHDT, CDR2 YNNKQL, per germline (reference sequence). The covered CDR3 bases are TGTGCCAGCAGCCCGGACTGGGACTATGAACAGTAC. It codes for CASSPDWDYEQY. The whole CDR3 reads CASSPDWDYEQYF.

This clone was counted only a few times. Genes and germline are mouse. The read falls 1 residue short of the CDR3 end, and the missing part is taken from the germline J gene. The J gene is TRBJ2-7, the V gene TRBV13-1; no clear D. Germline CDR1 is NSHNY and CDR2 is SYGAGN. The CDR3 runs to 11 residues. Deletions cut 2 bases from V and 4 bases from J, with 4 bases between. The chain's CDR3 is CASSDWYEQYF. The DNA read from the CDR3 is TGTGCCAGCAGTGACTGGTATGAACAGTAC.

By frequency in the sample, this clone is medium-sized (0.01 to 0.1%). The gene names here belong to mouse. The read finishes 1 residue shy of the CDR3 end, and the germline J gene is used to complete it. This rearrangement joins TRBV13-3 to TRBJ2-7; D uncertain. The germline V gene has CDR1 NNHDY and CDR2 SYVADS. The CDR3 covers 12 residues. V dropped 2 bases and J dropped 0 bases, with 3 bases sitting between them. CDR3 residues: CASSDNSYEQYF. CDR3 DNA (partial): TGTGCCAGCAGTGACAACTCCTATGAACAGTAC.

With respect to this clone: Gene labels here are mouse ones. With the read ending 1 residue before the CDR3 end, the germline J gene is used to fill in that end. V and J are TRBV5 and TRBJ1-4; tentative D call: TRBD1 (6 bases). With 0 bases removed from V and 2 bases from J, the gap between germline ends came to 7 bases. The CDR3 spans 15 residues. CDR1 is LGHNA, CDR2 YNLKQL, per germline (reference sequence). CDR3 in amino acids: CASSQDGTSNERLFF. The sequenced CDR3 bases are TGTGCCAGCAGCCAAGACGGGACATCCAACGAAAGATTATTT.

For this clone: Gene labels here are mouse ones. The read ends 1 residue shy of where the CDR3 ends; the end is completed using the germline J gene. The chain has TRBV26 and TRBJ2-7, with D maybe TRBD1 (6 bases). Trimming removed 0 bases at V and 3 bases at J, with 9 bases between. This CDR3 has 14 residues. The V gene's germline CDR1 is KGHPV and CDR2 FQNQEV (reference sequence). CDR3 sequence: CASSLSTGVYEQYF. Incomplete CDR3 DNA: TGTGCCAGCAGTCTGTCGACAGGCGTCTATGAACAGTAC. Complete variable domain (other parts from reference TRBV26 and TRBJ2-7): NSKVIQTPRYLVKGQGQKAKMRCIPEKGHPVVFWYQQNKNNEFKFLINFQNQEVLQQIDMTEKRFSAECPSNSPCSLEIQSSEAGDSALYLCASSLSTGVYEQYFGPGTRLTVL.

For this clone: Gene names refer to mouse genes. The missing CDR3 end, 1 residue past where the read stops, is filled in from the germline J gene. The chain carries TRBV14 and TRBJ2-7; D might be TRBD1 (6 bases). Trimming took off 5 bases at V and 5 bases at J, with 11 bases between the two ends. Germline V gene lookup returns CDR1 SGHDT and CDR2 FRDEAV. This CDR3 comprises 12 residues. The sequenced CDR3 bases are TGTGCCAGCAGCCGACAGGCCCATGAACAGTAC. This gives the protein CASSRQAHEQY. In full, the CDR3 reads CASSRQAHEQYF. The variable domain in full, completed from reference TRBV14 and TRBJ2-7, reads EAGVTQSPRYAVLQEGQAVSFWCDPISGHDTLYWYQQPRDQGPQLLVYFRDEAVIDNSQLPSDRFSAVRPKGTNSTLKIQSAKQGDTATYLCASSRQAHEQYFGPGTRLTVL.

A remark on this clone: Any gene name here is a mouse gene name. The CDR3 end lies 1 residue beyond the end of the read and is filled in from the germline J gene. The sample holds other DNA sequences that translate to the same CDR3. This chain links TRBV3 with TRBJ2-7, with 12 bases lining up with TRBD2. The CDR3 has 14 amino acids. The V gene's germline CDR1 is SNHLY and CDR2 FYNGKV (reference sequence). J was trimmed by 4 bases and V by 5 bases; bases with no gene match: 3. CDR3 bases read: TGTGCCAGCAGCCCTGGGACTGGGGGGTATGAACAGTAC. Encoded protein: CASSPGTGGYEQY. The whole CDR3 is CASSPGTGGYEQYF.

This clone is categorized as medium-sized. Gene names and germline match the mouse. With the read ending 1 residue before the CDR3 end, the germline J gene is used to fill in that end. The rearrangement links TRBV31 to TRBJ2-7; D gene unclear. The length of the CDR3 is 13 residues. Deletions cut 0 bases from V and 0 bases from J, with 6 bases between. Germline V gene sequence: CDR1 GKSSPN, CDR2 SITVG. CDR3 residues: CAWSLPSSYEQYF. CDR3 DNA, as far as it was read: TGTGCCTGGAGTCTACCGAGCTCCTATGAACAGTAC. Full variable domain (missing parts from reference TRBV31 and TRBJ2-7): AQTIHQWPVAEIKAVGSPLSLGCTIKGKSSPNLYWYWQATGGTLQQLFYSITVGQVESVVQLNLSASRPKDDQFILSTEKLLLSHSGFYLCAWSLPSSYEQYFGPGTRLTVL.

About this clone itself: Genes and germline are mouse. Read data end 1 residue before the CDR3 end; the end is taken from the germline J gene. The J gene is TRBJ1-6, the V gene TRBV26; no firm D call. TRBJ1-6 is treated as an ORF (open reading frame) with a function not yet certain. Germline V gene data show CDR1 as KGHPV and CDR2 as FQNQEV (reference sequence). Between the trimmed V and J ends, which lost 0 bases and 5 bases, there was a span of 5 bases. This CDR3 comprises 14 residues. The chain's CDR3 is CASSLSANNSPLYF. Incomplete CDR3 DNA: TGTGCCAGCAGTCTGTCGGCAAATAATTCGCCCCTCTAC.

This clone was observed a single time. The germline and genes are mouse ones. This chain's CDR3 is CASSQEWQSNTGQLYF. The CDR3 bases that were read are TGTGCCAGCAGCCAAGAATGGCAGTCAAACACCGGGCAGCTCTAC. The chain uses TRBV2 and TRBJ2-2; D not certain. The CDR3 goes on 1 residue after the read ends, and that part is filled in from the germline J gene. V was shortened by 0 bases and J by 0 bases, with 8 bases between the two germline ends. Germline V gene sequence: CDR1 LGHNA, CDR2 YSYQKL. The CDR3 loop spans 16 amino acids.

This clone was observed a few times. Gene names are mouse gene names. The observed sequence ends 1 residue before the CDR3 terminus, with the missing tail filled in from the germline J gene. The chain combines TRBV3 with TRBJ1-3, with D uncertain. CDR3 size: 11 residues. V lost 5 bases to trimming and J lost 5 bases, with 4 bases between them. Germline loops: CDR1 SNHLY, CDR2 FYNGKV (reference sequence). The sequenced CDR3 bases are TGTGCCAGCAGCCAGAGAAATACGCTCTAT. The encoded protein is CASSQRNTLY. The full-length CDR3 reads as CASSQRNTLYF.

This clone came up a few times. Mouse gene names and germline throughout. The CDR3 end falls 1 residue outside the read, so it is completed with the germline J gene. V is TRBV12-1 and J is TRBJ2-4; 11 nucleotides agree with TRBD2. The CDR3 extends over 17 amino acids. Germline lookup yields CDR1 SGHSN and CDR2 HYEKVE. The V segment lost 0 bases and the J segment 0 bases; nucleotides outside the gene matches: 4. The DNA read from the CDR3 is TGTGCCAGCTCTCTCGGGGGACTGGGGGTTAGTCAAAACACCTTGTAC. Amino acid sequence: CASSLGGLGVSQNTLY. The CDR3 in full is CASSLGGLGVSQNTLYF.

About this clone itself: Mouse names are used for the genes. With the read ending 1 residue before the CDR3 end, the germline J gene is used to fill in that end. This chain uses TRBV12-2 with TRBJ2-4, with D possibly matching TRBD1 (5 bases). Trimming took off 0 bases at V and 3 bases at J, with 9 bases between the two ends. Per germline, CDR1 SGHLS and CDR2 HYDKME. CDR3 size: 14 residues. CDR3 sequence: CASSLGQGQNTLYF. The CDR3 DNA, read in part, is TGTGCCAGCTCTCTCGGGCAGGGCCAAAACACCTTGTAC.

Comment on this clone: Genes here carry mouse names. The CDR3 extends 1 residue past the end of the read, so its final part is completed from the germline J gene. This chain uses TRBV26 with TRBJ1-1, with 8 bases lining up with TRBD1. CDR3 length equals 15 residues. From germline, CDR1 is KGHPV and CDR2 FQNQEV (reference sequence). Trimming cost V 2 bases and J 0 bases; bases outside gene matches: 2. The sequenced CDR3 bases are TGTGCCAGCAGTCTGGGACAGGGTGCAAACACAGAAGTCTTC. Its protein is CASSLGQGANTEVF. From start to end, the CDR3 is CASSLGQGANTEVFF.

Of note for this clone: Genes and germline are mouse. The read stops 1 residue short of the end of the CDR3; the missing end is completed from the germline J gene. V is TRBV12-2 and J is TRBJ2-1; TRBD2 agrees at 9 bases. The CDR3 is made up of 15 amino acids. J lost 7 bases, V lost 1 base, and 7 bases had no gene match. The germline gives CDR1 SGHLS, CDR2 HYDKME. CDR3 residues: CASSLTWGGAAEQFF. The DNA read from the CDR3 is TGTGCCAGCTCTCTGACATGGGGGGGCGCGGCTGAGCAGTTC. The full variable domain, with the rest looked up from reference TRBV12-2 and TRBJ2-1, is NSGVVQSPRYIIKGKGERSILKCIPISGHLSVAWYQQTQGQELKFFIQHYDKMERDKGNLPSRFSVQQFDDYHSEMNMSALELEDSAVYFCASSLTWGGAAEQFFGPGTRLTVL.

On this clone itself: Gene names are the mouse ones. The CDR3 end lies 1 residue beyond the end of the read and is filled in from the germline J gene. This chain connects TRBV13-1 to TRBJ1-1; D call uncertain. Trimming took off 1 base at V and 8 bases at J, with 9 bases between the two ends. Germline assignment: CDR1 NSHNY and CDR2 SYGAGN. This CDR3 spans 12 amino acids. Partial CDR3 DNA: TGTGCCAGCAGTGATCGGCAGCCGGAAGTCTTC. This gives the protein CASSDRQPEVF. From start to end, the CDR3 is CASSDRQPEVFF.

Turning to this clone: Gene names refer to mouse genes. The read halts 1 residue ahead of the CDR3 end, with the missing end drawn from the germline J gene. Additional DNA sequences in this sample encode the identical CDR3. This sequence joins TRBV26 and TRBJ1-1; TRBD1 agrees at 7 bases. With V trimmed by 6 bases and J by 5 bases, 3 bases remained unmatched. Germline V lookup: CDR1 KGHPV, CDR2 FQNQEV (reference sequence). The CDR3 covers 12 residues. The part of the CDR3 DNA that was read is TGTGCCAGCAGCCCGGGACAGACAGAAGTCTTC. Translation: CASSPGQTEVF. From start to end, the CDR3 is CASSPGQTEVFF.

As concerns this clone: Gene and germline names: mouse. The observed sequence ends 1 residue before the CDR3 terminus, with the missing tail filled in from the germline J gene. The chain carries TRBV31 and TRBJ2-5; 10 bases align to TRBD2. Germline loops: CDR1 GKSSPN, CDR2 SITVG. The CDR3 has 14 residues. Germline trimming cut 1 base from V and 4 bases from J; bases unmatched to any gene: 2. Incomplete CDR3 DNA: TGTGCCTGGAGTCCGACTGGGGGGAAAGACACCCAGTAC. This sequence encodes CAWSPTGGKDTQY. The full CDR3 protein is CAWSPTGGKDTQYF.

This clone was seen only a few times. Mouse gene names apply. The DNA ends 1 residue before the CDR3 does, and the rest of the CDR3 is filled in from the germline J gene. The chain couples TRBV26 to TRBJ2-7; 9 bases align to TRBD1. J lost 3 bases, V lost 6 bases, and 3 bases had no gene match. The CDR3 contains 13 residues. CDR1 and CDR2 (germline): KGHPV, FQNQEV (reference sequence). CDR3 bases read: TGTGCCAGCAGAAGACAGGGGGTCTATGAACAGTAC. Translated, it gives CASRRQGVYEQY. The full CDR3 sequence reads CASRRQGVYEQYF.

With regard to this clone: A far larger clone is one nucleotide away, so this likely arose from a read error. Any gene name here is a mouse gene name. The read halts 1 residue ahead of the CDR3 end, with the missing end drawn from the germline J gene. The V call is TRBV13-1, the J call TRBJ2-7; a possible D gene is TRBD1 (6 bases). Germline V CDR1 and CDR2: NSHNY, SYGAGN. CDR3 length: 12 amino acids. V lost 4 bases and J 4 bases, leaving 9 bases between the germline ends. The CDR3 is CASSSGQYEQYF. The part of the CDR3 DNA that was read is TGTGCCAGCAGTTCCGGACAGTATGAACAGTAC.

On this clone: Genes and germline come from the mouse. The observed sequence ends 1 residue before the CDR3 terminus, with the missing tail filled in from the germline J gene. The chain employs TRBV26 and TRBJ2-4; possibly TRBD1 or TRBD2 for D (5 bases each). The CDR3 covers 12 residues. Germline CDR1 is KGHPV and CDR2 is FQNQEV (reference sequence). V lost 2 bases, J lost 5 bases, and 5 bases lay in between. The sequenced part of the CDR3 DNA is TGTGCCAGCAGTCTGGGGGGAAACACCTTGTAC. Translated: CASSLGGNTLY. The CDR3 in its entirety is CASSLGGNTLYF.

This clone turned up a few times. The gene names given are mouse names. The sequence runs out 1 residue before the end of the CDR3; the remainder is reconstructed from the germline J gene. V is TRBV26 and J is TRBJ1-3, with D perhaps TRBD1 (6 bases). This CDR3 is built from 14 residues. Per the germline V gene, CDR1 is KGHPV and CDR2 is FQNQEV (reference sequence). V was shortened by 1 base and J by 2 bases, with 6 bases between the two germline ends. The CDR3 bases that were read are TGTGCCAGCAGTCTGTGGGGGCCTGGAAATACGCTCTAT. Its protein product is CASSLWGPGNTLY. The CDR3, in full, reads CASSLWGPGNTLYF. Using reference TRBV26 and TRBJ1-3 for the parts outside the CDR3, the full variable domain is NSKVIQTPRYLVKGQGQKAKMRCIPEKGHPVVFWYQQNKNNEFKFLINFQNQEVLQQIDMTEKRFSAECPSNSPCSLEIQSSEAGDSALYLCASSLWGPGNTLYFGEGSRLIVV.

Worth noting for this clone: Mouse gene names and germline throughout. Incomplete CDR3 DNA: TGTGCCTGGAGTCCCTCAAACTGGGGGGGCGGCGGCACCCAGTAC. Amino acid sequence: CAWSPSNWGGGGTQY. The entire CDR3 is CAWSPSNWGGGGTQYF. The J gene is TRBJ2-5, the V gene TRBV31; 11 bases match TRBD2. The read gets to within 1 residue of the CDR3 end, and the germline J gene fills in the rest. Germline loops: CDR1 GKSSPN, CDR2 SITVG. The V gene end was trimmed by 1 base and the J gene end by 8 bases; junction bases not matched to a gene: 11. This CDR3 has 16 amino acids.

With respect to this clone: Gene names and germline match the mouse. The DNA ends 1 residue before the CDR3 does, and the rest of the CDR3 is filled in from the germline J gene. The chain combines TRBV2 with TRBJ2-7; the D gene is possibly TRBD2 (5 bases). Germline loops: CDR1 LGHNA, CDR2 YSYQKL. This CDR3 has 12 amino acids. The V gene lost 0 bases and the J gene lost 6 bases, with 6 bases spanning the gap. The sequenced CDR3 bases are TGTGCCAGCAGCCAAGACTGGGTTGAACAGTAC. As protein: CASSQDWVEQY. In full, the CDR3 reads CASSQDWVEQYF.